These T cell receptor beta chains were read from a single sample in a study of T-cell reconstitution after alpha-beta-depleted transplantation in children. TCRdb redid the calling of the PCR reads with MiXCR, one entry per CDR3 protein. This table holds approximately 45,000 distinct CDR3 sequences, 52% found once. The sample consisted of peripheral blood, taken before TCRalphabeta/CD19-depleted stem cell transplant. The receptors stem from a boy in the first two years of life with SCID, due to receive a stem cell transplant. Both conserved end residues are part of each CDR3. Each record gives: clone size, V gene, J gene, D gene, CDR3 DNA, CDR3 protein. The D gene is left open where the match is weak. Part of the rows lack a size; the others show once, few, many or a class for expanded clones.

.	TRBV11-3	TRBJ2-5	TRBD1	TGTGCCAGCAGCTTTGGACCGGGACAGGGGCAAGAGACCCAGTACTTC	CASSFGPGQGQETQYF
.	TRBV5-4	TRBJ2-3	.	TGTGCCAGCAGCTATTCCACGGGCTCAGATACGCAGTATTTT	CASSYSTGSDTQYF
.	TRBV7-8	TRBJ2-5	.	TGTGCCAGCAGCTTAGGAGAGGGGGAGACCCAGTACTTC	CASSLGEGETQYF
.	TRBV9	TRBJ2-7	TRBD1	TGTGCCAGCAGCCCCGGGACAGGGATCCCCTACGAGCAGTACTTC	CASSPGTGIPYEQYF
.	TRBV7-9	TRBJ2-3	TRBD1	TGTGCCAGCAGCGGTACAGGGGCTACCACAGATACGCAGTATTTT	CASSGTGATTDTQYF
.	TRBV7-9	TRBJ2-1	.	TGTGCCAGCAGCCGGACTTATCTCTGGCCCGACAATGAGCAGTTCTTC	CASSRTYLWPDNEQFF
few	TRBV5-4	TRBJ2-5	TRBD2	TGTGCCAGCAGCCTCAGCGGGGCCGGGGAGACCCAGTACTTC	CASSLSGAGETQYF
.	TRBV5-1	TRBJ1-6	.	TGCGCCAGCAGCTCCGGACTAGCTTTGCTAGGTTCACCCCTCCACTTT	CASSSGLALLGSPLHF
few	TRBV7-2	TRBJ2-2	TRBD2	TGTGCCAGCAGCTCGACGCGGGGGGGAATCGGGGAGCTGTTTTTT	CASSSTRGGIGELFF
.	TRBV7-3	TRBJ2-6	.	TGTGCCAGCAGCTTATCCCAGTCTGGGGCCAACGTCCTGACTTTC	CASSLSQSGANVLTF
few	TRBV7-2	TRBJ2-7	TRBD2	TGTGCCAGCACCCACAGCGGGGGAAGCTCCTACGAGCAGTACTTC	CASTHSGGSSYEQYF
few	TRBV5-1	TRBJ1-6	TRBD1	TGCGCCAGCAGCAACTCCGGGACAGGGAGAAATTCACCCCTCCACTTT	CASSNSGTGRNSPLHF
.	TRBV6-1	TRBJ2-1	TRBD2	TGTGCCAGCAGTACCGGATTGGAATTTAGCGGGGTGTCAAATGAGCAGTTCTTC	CASSTGLEFSGVSNEQFF
.	TRBV20-1	TRBJ2-5	TRBD2	TGCAGTGCCACAGCGGGGGGGAAAGAGACCCAGTACTTC	CSATAGGKETQYF
.	TRBV5-5	TRBJ2-7	.	TGTGCCAGCAGCCCGCTCCCGACGGCCTCCTACGAGCAGTACTTC	CASSPLPTASYEQYF
few	TRBV29-1	TRBJ2-7	TRBD1	TGCAGCGTTGTAGGTCTCGGGACAGGGGGCTACGAGCAGTACTTC	CSVVGLGTGGYEQYF
.	TRBV7-3	TRBJ2-6	TRBD2	TGTGCCAGCAGCTTATCTAGCGGGGGGGTATCTGGGGCCAACGTCCTGACTTTC	CASSLSSGGVSGANVLTF
many	TRBV18	TRBJ2-1	TRBD2	TGTGCCAGCTCACCTCCTAGCGGACCTCTCAATGAGCAGTTCTTC	CASSPPSGPLNEQFF
.	TRBV5-1	TRBJ1-1	.	TGCGCCAGCAGCGCCACTCTCTATGAGGGGGAAACTGAAGCTTTCTTT	CASSATLYEGETEAFF
.	TRBV5-6	TRBJ2-7	.	TGTGCCAGCAGCTTGCTGCGGACACTCTCCTACGAGCAGTACTTC	CASSLLRTLSYEQYF
.	TRBV6-2/TRBV6-3	TRBJ1-4	.	TGTGCCAGCAGCCACGGACAGATTAATGAAAAACTGTTTTTT	CASSHGQINEKLFF
.	TRBV24-1	TRBJ2-3	.	TGTGCCACCAGTTCCCAGGGACCTCACGGAGATACGCAGTATTTT	CATSSQGPHGDTQYF
.	TRBV18	TRBJ2-4	.	TGTGCCAGCTCACCACTTTCTGTCAAAAACATTCAGTACTTC	CASSPLSVKNIQYF
.	TRBV10-3	TRBJ2-1	.	TGTGCCATCAGTGAGTCTGCCTTAGCGGCCTACAATGAGCAGTTCTTC	CAISESALAAYNEQFF
.	TRBV6-1	TRBJ1-1	.	TGTGCCAGCAGTGAAGTAGGGGGGATTGGCACTGAAGCTTTCTTT	CASSEVGGIGTEAFF
many	TRBV7-8	TRBJ1-2	TRBD1	TGTGCCAGCACCCCGTCCGGGACAGGTCGAGATGGCTACACCTTC	CASTPSGTGRDGYTF
.	TRBV5-6	TRBJ1-2	.	TGTGCCAGCAGCCAACGGGACATAAATCTGGGAGGCTACACCTTC	CASSQRDINLGGYTF
.	TRBV7-2	TRBJ1-2	.	TGTGCCAGCACCCCCGGGGGCGGGTATAGCTACACCTTC	CASTPGGGYSYTF
few	TRBV12-3/TRBV12-4	TRBJ2-3	.	TGTGCCAGCAGTTTCACAGATACGCAGTATTTT	CASSFTDTQYF
.	TRBV7-7	TRBJ2-7	TRBD2	TGTGCCAGCAGCTTAGTACGGGGGGACGAGCAGTACTTC	CASSLVRGDEQYF
.	TRBV4-3	TRBJ2-3	.	TGCGCCAGCAGCCAAGAGGGGGGACTCATAGGGACAGATACGCAGTATTTT	CASSQEGGLIGTDTQYF
.	TRBV12-3/TRBV12-4	TRBJ1-1	.	TGTGCCAGCAGTTTGAGCGGGACCCCTGAAGCTTTCTTT	CASSLSGTPEAFF
.	TRBV7-2	TRBJ1-4	TRBD1	TGTGCCAGCAGCCCCAGGGGGGGGCCTAATGAAAAACTGTTTTTT	CASSPRGGPNEKLFF
few	TRBV5-1	TRBJ1-6	TRBD1	TGCGCCAGCAGCTTTGGACAGGGCGAAGGTTCACCCCTCCACTTT	CASSFGQGEGSPLHF
.	TRBV7-2	TRBJ2-3	TRBD2	TGTGCCAGCAGCTTAGCTTTACGGGGGGGCCCCACAGATACGCAGTATTTT	CASSLALRGGPTDTQYF
few	TRBV7-2	TRBJ2-3	TRBD2	TGTGCCAGCAGCCGTAGGGAGGGTATGGGAGATACGCAGTATTTT	CASSRREGMGDTQYF
.	TRBV29-1	TRBJ2-1	.	TGCAGCGTTGAACGCAGGGACATTGGGAATGAGCAGTTCTTC	CSVERRDIGNEQFF
.	TRBV25-1	TRBJ2-7	.	TGTGCCAGCAGTGACACCGGGACATCAACCTACGAGCAGTACTTC	CASSDTGTSTYEQYF
.	TRBV6-1	TRBJ2-7	.	TGTGCCAGCGATCATAAAACAGGACGCAGCGAGCAGTACTTC	CASDHKTGRSEQYF
.	TRBV7-2	TRBJ2-1	.	TGTGCCAGCAGCCCTGGACCGAATTGGGATGAGCAGTTCTTC	CASSPGPNWDEQFF
.	TRBV5-1	TRBJ1-5	.	TGCGCCAGCAGCTTGGATGCAGGGGTGGATCAGCCCCAGCATTTT	CASSLDAGVDQPQHF